This T cell receptor beta chain was obtained from a study of human T cells and chemical hapten exposure. Turning to the study itself: DPC 0.01% went on the upper back by patch test, with reading at 6 days. A mostly female patient group had alopecia areata, totalis or universalis. Study-wide results and limits: In comparison with controls, expanded TCRs gave rise to a significantly larger number of large CDR3 similarity clusters.

Described time point: patch test 1, 2 weeks after DPC sensitization. Stated treatment: therapeutic diphenylcyclopropenone sensitization with weekly scalp DPC. Unfractionated whole blood yielded the extracted total RNA. Trimming took 3 bases from V and 5 from J; bases not matched to a gene: 10. The CDR3 extends over 16 amino acids. Germline loops: CDR1 SGDLS, CDR2 YYNGEE. Notes on this clonotype: Its specificity is not known.

TCRdb independently ran MiXCR on the RACE reads; one entry per CDR3 protein. The sample carries about 120,000 distinct CDR3 sequences, roughly an eighth recorded once. The V and J genes are TRBV9 and TRBJ2-3; 9 nucleotides line up with TRBD1. The input for sequencing was whole blood, taken in connection with sensitization to the hapten diphenylcyclopropenone (DPC). The origin of this receptor is a man aged 18 to 29 with alopecia areata. Some clones in this sample may be carry-over from other donors' samples. The CDR3 bases are TGTGCCAGCAGCGCTAACGGGACAGGGAGCCAAGATACGCAGTATTTT. It codes for CASSANGTGSQDTQYF.